This T cell receptor (beta chain) was documented in a study of T-cell memory formation after mild COVID-19. The wider study: The study found TCR clusters largely donor specific.

Study results and caveats: Pre-infection memory contained some responding clones, which suggested that cross-reactive memory had joined.

About this clonotype: Antigen: not known.

This CDR3 is 17 amino acids long. Germline CDR1 SEHNR, CDR2 FQNEAQ (reference sequence). The ends lost 5 bases at V and 4 bases at J; junction bases unmatched: 13. 5'RACE with constant-segment primers built TCRalpha and TCRbeta cDNA libraries with UMIs. TCRdb independently ran MiXCR on the 5' RACE reads; one entry per CDR3 protein. The sample records 140,000 to 150,000 distinct CDR3 sequences, around 25% being singletons. Sample: PBMCs or a T cell subset sorted from them (not recorded which). The genes are TRBV7-9 and TRBJ2-1, with 8 nucleotides matching TRBD2. This receptor was taken from an adult woman who had mild COVID-19 (a few samples of this study predate the infection). Cell type and time point are not known. This chain's CDR3 is CASSISAGLAGYNEQFF. CDR3 coding DNA: TGTGCCAGCAGCATATCGGCGGGCCTAGCGGGTTACAATGAGCAGTTCTTC.